Presented here are 26 T cell receptor beta chains from one specimen sequenced in a study of blood T cell repertoires in COVID-19. The method was immunoSEQ multiplex PCR; TCRdb's version includes in-frame clones alone and lacks a portion of them. This table holds some 330,000 clones, 85% to 90% found once. The sample was PBMCs or T cells enriched from blood (not recorded which). The receptors were gathered from a man aged 30-40 years who had recovered from COVID-19.

This clone appeared once. The chain carries TRBV2 and TRBJ2-4, with TRBD2 matching 10 bases. The trim removed 6 bases at V and 5 bases at J, leaving 16 bases unmatched. The CDR3 runs to 18 residues. Germline V gene lookup returns CDR1 SNHLY and CDR2 FYNNEI. The CDR3: CASRLGLAATFVENIQYF. The CDR3 nucleotides read TGTGCCAGCAGGCTTGGACTAGCGGCCACCTTTGTAGAAAACATTCAGTACTTC.

The chain couples TRBV10-3 to TRBJ2-5; 11 nucleotides agree with TRBD2. The trim removed 5 bases at V and 1 base at J, leaving 3 bases unmatched. Germline values: CDR1 ENHRY, CDR2 SYGVKD. The CDR3 runs to 15 residues. The CDR3 sequence is CAISLAGGIQETQYF. DNA of the CDR3: TGTGCCATCAGTTTAGCGGGAGGGATCCAAGAGACCCAGTACTTC.

This chain uses TRBV19 with TRBJ1-5; TRBD1 aligns across 9 bases. V shed 10 bases and J 6 bases; nucleotides not matched to a gene: 7. CDR1 is LNHDA, CDR2 SQIVND, per germline (reference sequence). The CDR3 contains 13 residues. CDR3 DNA: TGTGCCACCCGCGGGACAGGGTTTCAGCCCCAGCATTTT. The encoded protein is CATRGTGFQPQHF.

DNA for the CDR3: TGTGCCAGCAGCCAAGCTGGGGAGCTGTTTTTT. Amino acid sequence: CASSQAGELFF. The chain recombines TRBV14 with TRBJ2-2; D remains ambiguous. From germline, CDR1 is SGHDN and CDR2 FVKESK. Between the trimmed V and J ends, which lost 1 base and 8 bases, there was a span of 2 bases. The CDR3 consists of 11 residues. Based on the CDR3 plus reference TRBV14 and TRBJ2-2, the full variable domain is EAGVTQFPSHSVIEKGQTVTLRCDPISGHDNLYWYRRVMGKEIKFLLHFVKESKQDESGMPNNRFLAERTGGTYSTLKVQPAELEDSGVYFCASSQAGELFFGEGSRLTVL.

The rearrangement links TRBV5-1 to TRBJ1-4; D is possibly TRBD1 (5 bases). The germline V gene encodes CDR1 SGHRS and CDR2 YFSETQ. The V end lost 4 bases, the J end lost 3 bases, and 16 bases lay between the germline ends. This CDR3 comprises 16 residues. The CDR3 loop reads CASSPTLREANEKLFF. The CDR3 DNA is TGCGCCAGCAGCCCCACCCTCAGGGAGGCTAATGAAAAACTGTTTTTT.

The chain links TRBV30 to TRBJ1-5; maybe TRBD1 (5 bases). The CDR3 consists of 13 residues. V was cut by 1 base and J by 8 bases, with 12 bases left in between. Germline-derived CDR1 and CDR2 are GTSNPN and SVGIG (reference sequence). The CDR3: CAWSGPGLEPQHF. In DNA, the CDR3 is TGTGCCTGGAGTGGGCCAGGGCTGGAGCCCCAGCATTTT.

The chain uses TRBV18 and TRBJ2-7, with D possibly matching TRBD2 (5 bases). Per germline, CDR1 KGHSH and CDR2 LQKENI. Trimming took 5 bases from V and 5 from J, leaving 13 bases between them. The CDR3 is made up of 13 amino acids. CDR3 sequence reads: CASSFTRVDEQYF. As DNA, the CDR3 is TGTGCCAGCTCATTCACTAGAGTTGACGAGCAGTACTTC.

This chain joins TRBV6-4 and TRBJ1-2; D is unresolved. Germline loops: CDR1 MRHNA, CDR2 SNTAGT. The V end lost 0 bases, the J end lost 4 bases, and 6 bases lay between the germline ends. The CDR3 is 13 residues long. The CDR3 here is CASSDSVGYGYTF. CDR3 bases: TGTGCCAGCAGTGACTCGGTCGGCTATGGCTACACCTTC.

The V call is TRBV7-2, the J call TRBJ2-5, with TRBD1 matching over 8 bases. Germline values: CDR1 SGHTA, CDR2 FQGNSA. The J segment lost 5 bases and the V segment lost 2 bases, leaving 4 bases of the junction unmatched. This CDR3 contains 14 residues. In nucleotides, the CDR3 is TGTGCCAGCAGCTTACAGGGGGCGGTTGAGACCCAGTACTTC. Translated, it gives CASSLQGAVETQYF.

This clone was found once. The genes are TRBV7-2 and TRBJ2-7; 7 bases line up with TRBD2. V trimming: 4 bases; J trimming: 1 base; junction bases outside the gene matches: 1. The CDR3 sequence is 13 residues long. Germline CDR1 reads SGHTA; CDR2 reads FQGNSA. CDR3 amino acids: CASSWGGSYEQYF. The CDR3 DNA follows: TGTGCCAGCAGCTGGGGGGGATCCTACGAGCAGTACTTC.

The chain joins TRBV3-1 (or the pseudogene TRBV3-2) to TRBJ2-1; 7 nucleotides agree with TRBD2. This CDR3 spans 15 amino acids. Germline lookup yields CDR1 LGHDT and CDR2 YNNKEL (reference sequence). The V and J ends lost 6 bases and 4 bases, in that order; junction bases with no gene match: 9. CDR3 nucleotide sequence: TGTGCCAGCAGGGCTCGGGGGGTGAGGTACAATGAGCAGTTCTTC. The encoded protein is CASRARGVRYNEQFF.

The V gene is TRBV27, the J gene TRBJ2-6, with D maybe TRBD1 (5 bases). V was cut by 4 bases and J by 3 bases, with 16 bases left in between. CDR3 length: 17 amino acids. In germline, CDR1 is MNHEY, CDR2 SMNVEV (reference sequence). This CDR3 is CASSSPRPGNGANVLTF. The CDR3 nucleotides read TGTGCCAGCAGTTCCCCAAGGCCAGGGAATGGGGCCAACGTCCTGACTTTC.

CDR3 residues: CSASQAVSSYNEQFF. CDR3 sequence (DNA): TGCAGTGCTAGTCAAGCGGTTAGCTCCTACAATGAGCAGTTCTTC. This rearrangement joins TRBV20-1 to TRBJ2-1; D is possibly TRBD2 (5 bases). Per germline, CDR1 DFQATT and CDR2 SNEGSKA (reference sequence). V lost 3 bases to trimming and J lost 0 bases, with 12 bases between them. This CDR3 is built from 15 residues.

This rearrangement joins TRBV4-1 to TRBJ2-7; possibly TRBD1 for D (6 bases). The CDR3 spans 15 residues. Germline CDR1 is MGHRA and CDR2 is YSYEKL. The V end was cut by 0 bases, the J end by 2 bases, with 11 bases between. The CDR3 coding sequence is TGCGCCAGCAGCCAAGATCATAGACAGGCCTACGAGCAGTACTTC. This gives the protein CASSQDHRQAYEQYF.

This sequence joins TRBV11-2 and TRBJ2-7; weak D call: TRBD1 (7 bases). The germline CDR1 and CDR2 sequences are SGHAT and FQNNGV. Trimming shortened V by 4 bases and J by 0 bases, and 13 bases separated the two germline ends. This CDR3 is 15 amino acids long. CDR3 DNA sequence: TGTGCCAGCAGCTGGGGGGACAGTAGCTCCTACGAGCAGTACTTC. It specifies CASSWGDSSSYEQYF.

The chain uses TRBV5-1 and TRBJ2-7, with TRBD2 identical over 8 bases. V trimming: 0 bases; J trimming: 2 bases; junction bases outside the gene matches: 7. The CDR3 totals 16 residues. CDR1 and CDR2 from the germline V gene are SGHRS and YFSETQ. The CDR3, as DNA: TGCGCCAGCAGCTTGGCCCCCGGGGGGGTAGCCTACGAGCAGTACTTC. This sequence encodes CASSLAPGGVAYEQYF. Combining the CDR3 with reference TRBV5-1 and TRBJ2-7 gives the whole variable domain KAGVTQTPRYLIKTRGQQVTLSCSPISGHRSVSWYQQTPGQGLQFLFEYFSETQRNKGNFPGRFSGRQFSNSRSEMNVSTLELGDSALYLCASSLAPGGVAYEQYFGPGTRLTVT.

V is TRBV29-1 and J is TRBJ2-7; 11 positions agree with TRBD1. The ends lost 6 bases at V and 2 bases at J; junction bases unmatched: 3. The CDR3 covers 13 residues. The germline CDR1 and CDR2 sequences are SQVTM and ANQGSEA. Here the CDR3 DNA reads TGCAGCGTCCGGGACAGGGGGGCCTACGAGCAGTACTTC. Amino acids: CSVRDRGAYEQYF.

V usage is TRBV9 and J usage is TRBJ1-2; 8 bases are a match to TRBD1. Per the germline V gene, CDR1 is SGDLS and CDR2 is YYNGEE. The CDR3 extends over 16 amino acids. V was pared by 4 bases and J by 2 bases, with 10 bases of the junction left unmatched. CDR3 loop: CASSPSGGASNYGYTF. DNA of the CDR3: TGTGCCAGCAGCCCTTCAGGGGGCGCATCAAACTATGGCTACACCTTC.

This clone was observed a handful of times. V is TRBV11-2 and J is TRBJ1-2, with a weak D call TRBD1 (6 bases). V shed 3 bases and J shed 8 bases, with 13 bases lying between them. Per germline, CDR1 SGHAT and CDR2 FQNNGV. This CDR3 contains 13 residues. The CDR3 reads CASSFLQGEGYTF. The CDR3 bases are TGTGCCAGCAGCTTTTTACAGGGAGAAGGCTACACCTTC. Supplemented by reference TRBV11-2 and TRBJ1-2, the full variable domain reads EAGVAQSPRYKIIEKRQSVAFWCNPISGHATLYWYQQILGQGPKLLIQFQNNGVVDDSQLPKDRFSAERLKGVDSTLKIQPAKLEDSAVYLCASSFLQGEGYTFGSGTRLTVV.

The chain employs TRBV21-1 and TRBJ2-2; no check of the table's D call, TRBD1, against the DNA was made. TRBV21-1 is assigned pseudogene status. The CDR3 is 17 residues long. The CDR3 DNA is TGTGCCAGCAGCCTAAATGGGACAGGGGCCGACACCGGGGAGCTGTTTTTT. Amino acid sequence: CASSLNGTGADTGELFF.

This clone was observed a handful of times. The V and J genes are TRBV15 and TRBJ2-5; 9 bases map to TRBD2. Per germline, CDR1 LNHNV and CDR2 YYDKDF (reference sequence). The length of the CDR3 is 16 residues. Trimming took 6 bases from V and 2 from J; bases not matched to a gene: 10. DNA of the CDR3: TGTGCCACCAGTCGAAACGCAGCGGGGGGTCAAGAGACCCAGTACTTC. Translation gives CATSRNAAGGQETQYF.

The chain recombines TRBV24-1 with TRBJ2-1, with a possible D match to TRBD1 (6 bases). Germline V CDR1 and CDR2: KGHDR, SFDVKD. V was trimmed by 4 bases and J by 0 bases, leaving 18 bases between them. CDR3 size: 18 residues. CDR3 nucleotides: TGTGCCACCAGTGACGATATGGGACACCAAAGCTCCTACAATGAGCAGTTCTTC. Translation gives CATSDDMGHQSSYNEQFF.

V usage is TRBV18 and J usage is TRBJ1-1; D possibly corresponds to TRBD1 (6 bases). Trimming stripped 1 base from V and 1 base from J, with 16 bases between. Germline-derived CDR1 and CDR2 are KGHSH and LQKENI. This CDR3 has 17 amino acids. CDR3 sequence: CASSPLRDRIENTEAFF. Written as DNA, the CDR3 is TGTGCCAGCTCACCACTCAGAGACAGGATCGAGAACACTGAAGCTTTCTTT.

V gene TRBV19 combines with J gene TRBJ2-7, with D possibly being TRBD2 (6 bases). V lost 5 bases and J 3 bases, leaving 14 bases between the germline ends. The germline V gene has CDR1 LNHDA and CDR2 SQIVND (reference sequence). The length of the CDR3 is 14 residues. CDR3 region: CASSAWDSRYEQYF. The CDR3 DNA reads as TGTGCCAGTAGTGCGTGGGACTCCCGCTACGAGCAGTACTTC.

The gene calls are TRBV6-1 and TRBJ1-5, with D perhaps TRBD1 (6 bases). V lost 1 base, J lost 2 bases, and 12 bases lay in between. The germline CDR1 and CDR2 sequences are MNHNS and SASEGT. The CDR3 loop spans 16 amino acids. This chain's CDR3 is CASSEVRGMGNQPQHF. CDR3 DNA sequence: TGTGCCAGCAGTGAAGTAAGGGGGATGGGCAATCAGCCCCAGCATTTT.

The chain uses TRBV2 and TRBJ1-4; 10 bases are shared with TRBD1. With V trimmed by 6 bases and J by 7 bases, 14 bases remained unmatched. Per the germline V gene, CDR1 is SNHLY and CDR2 is FYNNEI. This CDR3 spans 17 amino acids. CDR3 protein: CASRRGTGVGFGEKLFF. DNA for the CDR3: TGTGCCAGCAGGAGGGGGACAGGGGTTGGATTCGGTGAAAAACTGTTTTTT.